This passage covers 20 T cell receptor beta chains from one sample sequenced in a study of blood T cell repertoires in COVID-19. Method: immunoSEQ multiplex PCR; TCRdb's copy keeps in-frame clones and lacks some. The sample has some 120,000 clones; around 80% are singletons. The sample consisted of peripheral blood. Receptors were obtained from a man between 65 and 80 years old with active or convalescent COVID-19.

The V call is TRBV7-9, the J call TRBJ1-6; no firm D call. This CDR3 spans 12 amino acids. Germline CDR1 SEHNR, CDR2 FQNEAQ (reference sequence). The V end lost 6 bases, the J end lost 7 bases, and 7 bases lay between the germline ends. The CDR3 nucleotides are TGTGCCAGCAGTTTCCCGAATTCACCCCTCCACTTT. Translation gives CASSFPNSPLHF.

CDR3 region: CASSLGGTSGGPQETQYF. The DNA of the CDR3 is TGTGCCAGCAGCTTAGGAGGCACTAGCGGGGGGCCCCAAGAGACCCAGTACTTC. The chain joins TRBV7-9 to TRBJ2-5; 12 nucleotides align to TRBD2. This CDR3 contains 18 residues. With V trimmed by 1 base and J by 1 base, 7 bases remained unmatched. Germline V gene lookup returns CDR1 SEHNR and CDR2 FQNEAQ (reference sequence).

The chain carries TRBV10-3 and TRBJ2-5; tentatively, D is TRBD1 (6 bases). V was shortened by 6 bases and J by 3 bases, with 11 bases between the two germline ends. The V gene's germline CDR1 is ENHRY and CDR2 SYGVKD. This CDR3 comprises 13 residues. The CDR3 reads CAIRTSGEETQYF. CDR3 nucleotides: TGTGCCATCAGGACTTCAGGGGAAGAGACCCAGTACTTC.

V usage is TRBV5-6 and J usage is TRBJ1-3; 7 positions agree with TRBD1. CDR1 and CDR2 (germline): SGHDT, YYEEEE. The CDR3 is 16 amino acids. V dropped 3 bases and J dropped 0; count of bases not matched to a gene: 6. The CDR3 reads CASSWGTASSGNTIYF. The CDR3 region has the DNA TGTGCCAGCAGCTGGGGGACAGCCTCCTCTGGAAACACCATATATTTT.

For the CDR3, the DNA is TGTGCCAGCAGTGAATTAGTTTTCGAGCAGTTCTTC. Translating gives CASSELVFEQFF. The rearrangement uses TRBV6-1 and TRBJ2-1; no clear D gene. CDR3 length equals 12 residues. The germline V gene encodes CDR1 MNHNS and CDR2 SASEGT. V was clipped by 2 bases and J by 10 bases, with 9 bases between them.

This chain links TRBV5-4 with TRBJ1-2; 12 positions agree with TRBD1. Trimming cost V 5 bases and J 7 bases; bases outside gene matches: 12. This CDR3 is 16 amino acids long. Germline V gene data show CDR1 as SGHNT and CDR2 as YYREEE (reference sequence). This chain's CDR3 is CASSPGQGAQKSGYTF. DNA for the CDR3: TGTGCCAGCAGTCCGGGACAGGGGGCCCAGAAGAGTGGCTACACCTTC.

The chain is built from TRBV3-1 (or the pseudogene TRBV3-2) and TRBJ1-2; D possibly corresponds to TRBD1 (5 bases). This CDR3 is built from 13 residues. The ends were cut back, 1 base at V and 6 bases at J, with 9 bases in the middle. From germline, CDR1 is LGHDT and CDR2 YNNKEL (reference sequence). The CDR3: CASSQVQGHGYTF. The CDR3, as DNA: TGTGCCAGCAGCCAAGTTCAGGGCCATGGCTACACCTTC.

The chain has TRBV29-1 and TRBJ1-2; 8 nucleotides line up with TRBD1. The ends lost 7 bases at V and 6 bases at J; junction bases unmatched: 7. This CDR3 has 12 amino acids. CDR1 and CDR2 (germline): SQVTM, ANQGSEA. The CDR3 protein is CSATGVTDGYTF. CDR3 in DNA: TGCAGCGCGACAGGGGTTACGGATGGCTACACCTTC. The variable domain in full, with the rest retrieved from reference TRBV29-1 and TRBJ1-2, is SAVISQKPSRDICQRGTSLTIQCQVDSQVTMMFWYRQQPGQSLTLIATANQGSEATYESGFVIDKFPISRPNLTFSTLTVSNMSPEDSSIYLCSATGVTDGYTFGSGTRLTVV.

The chain combines TRBV12-3 or TRBV12-4 with TRBJ2-5, with 7 bases that match TRBD1. Trimming removed 4 bases from V and 6 bases from J; junction bases left unmatched: 5. This CDR3 comprises 13 residues. CDR3: CASSSSTGKTQYF. DNA of the CDR3: TGTGCCAGCAGTTCATCGACAGGGAAGACCCAGTACTTC.

The chain uses TRBV11-2 and TRBJ2-7, with 7 bases that match TRBD1. Germline V gene lookup returns CDR1 SGHAT and CDR2 FQNNGV. The CDR3 consists of 14 residues. Trimming removed 5 bases from V and 3 bases from J; junction bases left unmatched: 7. CDR3 amino acids: CASSRQGLGYEQYF. The CDR3 nucleotides read TGTGCCAGCAGCCGACAGGGTCTAGGCTACGAGCAGTACTTC. The whole variable domain, filled in from reference TRBV11-2 and TRBJ2-7, reads EAGVAQSPRYKIIEKRQSVAFWCNPISGHATLYWYQQILGQGPKLLIQFQNNGVVDDSQLPKDRFSAERLKGVDSTLKIQPAKLEDSAVYLCASSRQGLGYEQYFGPGTRLTVT.

The chain links TRBV2 to TRBJ1-4, with TRBD1 identical over 9 bases. This CDR3 has 15 residues. Germline V gene data show CDR1 as SNHLY and CDR2 as FYNNEI. The V and J ends lost 6 bases and 0 bases, in that order; junction bases with no gene match: 2. This chain's CDR3 is CASSRQGATNEKLFF. The CDR3 DNA follows: TGTGCCAGCAGCAGACAGGGGGCAACTAATGAAAAACTGTTTTTT.

This chain links TRBV11-2 with TRBJ2-3; TRBD2 aligns across 13 bases. The CDR3 runs to 17 residues. V lost 6 bases, J lost 2 bases, and 8 bases stayed unmatched. Germline loops: CDR1 SGHAT, CDR2 FQNNGV. The CDR3 sequence: CASRRLAGGFSTDTQYF. In DNA, the CDR3 is TGTGCCAGCAGGCGACTAGCGGGGGGCTTCTCCACAGATACGCAGTATTTT.

The V call is TRBV19, the J call TRBJ2-3; weak D call: TRBD2 (5 bases). V was clipped by 3 bases and J by 4 bases, with 8 bases between them. CDR3 length: 13 amino acids. Germline loops: CDR1 LNHDA, CDR2 SQIVND (reference sequence). The DNA of the CDR3 is TGTGCCAGTAGTATCACGAGGGCAGATACGCAGTATTTT. Protein sequence: CASSITRADTQYF.

V is TRBV9 and J is TRBJ2-7; a weak D match, TRBD1 (7 bases). The CDR3 contains 14 residues. Germline CDR1 and CDR2: SGDLS and YYNGEE. The germline V and J ends were trimmed by 2 bases and 4 bases, with 13 bases remaining between them. CDR3 region: CASSVGQGGYEQYF. The CDR3, as DNA: TGTGCCAGCAGCGTGGGGCAGGGGGGATACGAGCAGTACTTC.

This chain uses TRBV13 with TRBJ1-2; D is unclear. Germline CDR1 PRHDT, CDR2 FYEKMQ (reference sequence). The CDR3 is 15 residues long. Trimming pared 4 bases from V and 6 bases from J, leaving 18 bases between. This CDR3 reads CASSSTSQGRDGYTF. The CDR3 bases are TGTGCCAGCAGCTCCACCTCTCAAGGGCGGGATGGCTACACCTTC.

The rearrangement joins TRBV9 to TRBJ2-2; TRBD1 might be the D (5 bases). CDR1 is SGDLS, CDR2 YYNGEE, per germline. V was pared by 0 bases and J by 7 bases, with 13 bases between. The CDR3 is 15 amino acids. This CDR3 is CASSVEGRASGELFF. CDR3 nucleotide sequence: TGTGCCAGCAGCGTAGAAGGCAGGGCCAGCGGGGAGCTGTTTTTT.

The rearrangement links TRBV5-1 to TRBJ1-1; possibly TRBD1 for D (5 bases). V was cut by 3 bases and J by 4 bases, with 10 bases left in between. The germline CDR1 and CDR2 sequences are SGHRS and YFSETQ. The CDR3 runs to 13 residues. CDR3 DNA: TGCGCCAGCAGCTGGACAACGGGCACTGAAGCTTTCTTT. The encoded protein is CASSWTTGTEAFF.

The CDR3, as DNA: TGCGCCAGCAGCCCCAGACTAGCGGGGGGATACAATGAGCAGTTCTTC. Its protein is CASSPRLAGGYNEQFF. The rearrangement links TRBV5-1 to TRBJ2-1, with 13 bases that match TRBD2. The CDR3 runs to 16 residues. Trimming removed 4 bases from V and 4 bases from J; junction bases left unmatched: 5. The V gene's germline CDR1 is SGHRS and CDR2 YFSETQ. Together with reference TRBV5-1 and TRBJ2-1, the CDR3 gives the full variable domain: KAGVTQTPRYLIKTRGQQVTLSCSPISGHRSVSWYQQTPGQGLQFLFEYFSETQRNKGNFPGRFSGRQFSNSRSEMNVSTLELGDSALYLCASSPRLAGGYNEQFFGPGTRLTVL.

This rearrangement joins TRBV5-6 to TRBJ1-1, with a possible D match to TRBD1 (5 bases). With 3 bases removed from V and 4 bases from J, the gap between germline ends came to 13 bases. In germline, CDR1 is SGHDT, CDR2 YYEEEE. This CDR3 comprises 14 residues. The CDR3 DNA reads as TGTGCCAGCAGCTCCTCGGGGGTTGGCACTGAAGCTTTCTTT. Translated, it gives CASSSSGVGTEAFF.

V and J are TRBV2 and TRBJ2-2; perhaps TRBD1 as D (6 bases). Germline-derived CDR1 and CDR2 are SNHLY and FYNNEI. Trimming removed 6 bases at V and 4 bases at J, with 15 bases between. The CDR3 consists of 15 residues. The CDR3 nucleotides read TGTGCCAGCAGGAATACAGGGTGGGGCACCGGGGAGCTGTTTTTT. The encoded protein is CASRNTGWGTGELFF.